These 23 T cell receptor beta chains were sequenced from one sample in a study of cytomegalovirus exposure and HLA in healthy donors. Vbeta (60) and Jbeta (13) primers were used in the PCR. Data came from immunoSEQ multiplex PCR; TCRdb stores just in-frame clones and leaves some out. The profile shows about 86,000 clones, roughly 80% of them singletons. The source material was PBMCs. These receptors all come from a woman between 40 and 55 years old in good health and CMV-seropositive.

The rearrangement joins TRBV27 to TRBJ1-5, with D hard to call. CDR1 and CDR2 from the germline V gene are MNHEY and SMNVEV (reference sequence). V lost 6 bases and J 2 bases, leaving 11 bases between the germline ends. CDR3 size: 14 residues. CDR3 nucleotide sequence: TGTGCCAGCAGCCTAACCCTTGGCAATCAGCCCCAGCATTTT. This encodes CASSLTLGNQPQHF.

The chain employs TRBV10-1 and TRBJ2-1, with TRBD2 matching over 8 bases. The germline V gene has CDR1 WNHNN and CDR2 SYGVQD (reference sequence). The V segment lost 6 bases and the J segment 8 bases; nucleotides outside the gene matches: 9. There are 14 residues in the CDR3. The CDR3 spells CASSPGGAEDEQFF. In DNA, the CDR3 is TGCGCCAGCAGCCCCGGGGGGGCCGAGGATGAGCAGTTCTTC.

V usage is TRBV7-2 and J usage is TRBJ1-1; tentative D call: TRBD1 (5 bases). CDR1 and CDR2 (germline): SGHTA, FQGNSA. CDR3 length: 16 residues. V lost 1 base, J lost 4 bases, and 16 bases lay in between. The CDR3 DNA reads as TGTGCCAGCAGCTTAGTACCGGGGCGCGGGGGCACTGAAGCTTTCTTT. Protein product: CASSLVPGRGGTEAFF.

V gene TRBV2 combines with J gene TRBJ2-7, with 8 bases lining up with TRBD2. The CDR3 has 15 residues. V lost 6 bases to trimming and J lost 2 bases; unmatched junction nucleotides: 9. Germline assignment: CDR1 SNHLY and CDR2 FYNNEI. CDR3 in amino acids: CASSDRRGAAYEQYF. The CDR3 nucleotides read TGTGCCAGCAGCGACAGGCGGGGGGCGGCCTACGAGCAGTACTTC.

The rearrangement joins TRBV11-2 to TRBJ2-3; possible D gene TRBD2, 6 bases. Germline CDR1 is SGHAT and CDR2 is FQNNGV. The CDR3 is made up of 16 amino acids. V dropped 3 bases and J dropped 5 bases, with 18 bases sitting between them. CDR3 DNA sequence: TGTGCCAGCAGCTTTCTTGGAGGGGTGGACGGAGATACGCAGTATTTT. Protein: CASSFLGGVDGDTQYF.

The rearrangement uses TRBV28 and TRBJ1-5, with D possibly matching TRBD1 (6 bases). There are 16 residues in the CDR3. Germline values: CDR1 MDHEN, CDR2 SYDVKM. Trimming pared 7 bases from V and 1 base from J, leaving 17 bases between. CDR3 DNA sequence: TGTGCCAGCACCGGGGCCCCGGGGGGCAGCAATCAGCCCCAGCATTTT. It encodes CASTGAPGGSNQPQHF.

The CDR3 nucleotides read TGTGCCAGTAGTATCGCCCGGGACAGCAGGGTCGAGCAGTACTTC. Amino acid sequence: CASSIARDSRVEQYF. The V call is TRBV19, the J call TRBJ2-7; 7 positions agree with TRBD1. Germline V gene lookup returns CDR1 LNHDA and CDR2 SQIVND (reference sequence). The CDR3 sequence is 15 residues long. The J segment lost 6 bases and the V segment lost 3 bases, leaving 11 bases of the junction unmatched.

This rearrangement joins TRBV21-1 to TRBJ2-2; the table's D gene call, TRBD1, was not cross checked with the DNA. TRBV21-1 is noted as a pseudogene. This CDR3 is 15 amino acids long. CDR3 amino acids: CASSPRGRNTGELFF. The CDR3 DNA is TGTGCCAGCAGCCCCAGGGGGCGTAACACCGGGGAGCTGTTTTTT.

J is TRBJ2-7 and V is TRBV28; TRBD1 is a possible D gene (6 bases). The length of the CDR3 is 17 residues. Trimming took 3 bases from V and 2 from J, leaving 20 bases between them. Germline CDR1 reads MDHEN; CDR2 reads SYDVKM. CDR3 nucleotides: TGTGCCAGCAGTTTTTATGCTTTGACAGGACGAACCTACGAGCAGTACTTC. Residues: CASSFYALTGRTYEQYF.

V is TRBV28 and J is TRBJ2-5, with D perhaps matching TRBD2 (5 bases). Germline V lookup: CDR1 MDHEN, CDR2 SYDVKM. Trimming removed 5 bases at V and 4 bases at J, with 20 bases between. This CDR3 is 16 amino acids long. This chain's CDR3 is CASSPPGPPRGETQYF. DNA for the CDR3: TGTGCCAGCAGTCCACCCGGGCCCCCCCGGGGAGAGACCCAGTACTTC.

V and J are TRBV7-9 and TRBJ1-2; D gene uncertain. This CDR3 contains 16 residues. Germline lookup yields CDR1 SEHNR and CDR2 FQNEAQ (reference sequence). Trimming removed 1 base at V and 4 bases at J, with 16 bases between. Here the CDR3 reads CASSLGSSPMVYGYTF. As DNA, the CDR3 is TGTGCCAGCAGCTTAGGTAGCAGTCCAATGGTCTATGGCTACACCTTC.

This sequence joins TRBV5-1 and TRBJ1-6; 10 bases are a match to TRBD1. V shed 4 bases, J shed 6 bases, and the junction held 10 bases outside the gene matches. CDR1 is SGHRS, CDR2 YFSETQ, per germline. The CDR3 totals 17 residues. The CDR3 is CASSGDRGLVGNSPLHF. DNA of the CDR3: TGCGCCAGCAGCGGTGACAGGGGGCTGGTTGGTAATTCACCCCTCCACTTT.

The chain is built from TRBV9 and TRBJ2-1; D gene unclear. The germline CDR1 and CDR2 sequences are SGDLS and YYNGEE. V lost 4 bases and J 7 bases, leaving 15 bases between the germline ends. The CDR3 length is 14 residues. The CDR3 spells CASSPPSGKNEQFF. The CDR3 DNA is TGTGCCAGCAGCCCCCCCTCTGGCAAGAATGAGCAGTTCTTC.

The chain combines TRBV19 with TRBJ2-3; 10 positions match TRBD1. Germline CDR1 LNHDA, CDR2 SQIVND (reference sequence). The CDR3 runs 18 residues. J lost 0 bases, V lost 7 bases, and 13 bases had no gene match. The CDR3 reads CASTKRDRGPSSTDTQYF. In DNA, the CDR3 is TGTGCCAGTACCAAGCGGGACAGGGGACCTTCTAGCACAGATACGCAGTATTTT.

The chain employs TRBV28 and TRBJ2-3; the D gene is possibly TRBD2 (6 bases). Trimming removed 7 bases from V and 3 bases from J, with 8 bases in between. The CDR3 has 12 residues. CDR1 is MDHEN, CDR2 SYDVKM, per germline. Here the CDR3 DNA reads TGTGCCAGCAAACTAGCAACAGATACGCAGTATTTT. This translates into CASKLATDTQYF. The variable domain in full, completed from reference TRBV28 and TRBJ2-3, reads DVKVTQSSRYLVKRTGEKVFLECVQDMDHENMFWYRQDPGLGLRLIYFSYDVKMKEKGDIPEGYSVSREKKERFSLILESASTNQTSMYLCASKLATDTQYFGPGTRLTVL.

The CDR3 region is CASSDRKEAFF. CDR3 DNA: TGTGCCAGCAGTGACAGGAAGGAAGCTTTCTTT. The chain carries TRBV25-1 and TRBJ1-1; D gene unclear. Germline V lookup: CDR1 MGHDK, CDR2 SYGVNS. V shed 3 bases and J shed 8 bases, with 7 bases lying between them. This CDR3 comprises 11 residues.

This sequence joins TRBV5-8 and TRBJ2-1; 7 bases are a match to TRBD1. The CDR3 has 18 amino acids. The V gene end was trimmed by 1 base and the J gene end by 2 bases; junction bases not matched to a gene: 12. Per germline, CDR1 SGHTS and CDR2 YDEGEE. The CDR3 DNA is TGTGCCAGCAGCTTGAGCGACACAGGGGATCGGGCCTACAATGAGCAGTTCTTC. This gives the protein CASSLSDTGDRAYNEQFF.

The chain's CDR3 is CATWTGNQPQHF. The CDR3 nucleotides read TGTGCCACCTGGACAGGGAATCAGCCCCAGCATTTT. The gene calls are TRBV28 and TRBJ1-5; TRBD1 agrees at 8 bases. CDR1 is MDHEN, CDR2 SYDVKM, per germline. V lost 10 bases and J lost 4; bases outside the gene matches: 3. This CDR3 region has 12 residues.

CDR3 in DNA: TGTGCCAGCAGCTTAGAAGGGACTAGCGGGAATGAGCAGTTCTTC. Protein product: CASSLEGTSGNEQFF. The chain joins TRBV7-2 to TRBJ2-1; TRBD2 agrees at 12 bases. There are 15 residues in the CDR3. The germline CDR1 and CDR2 sequences are SGHTA and FQGNSA. Trimming removed 1 base from V and 7 bases from J; junction bases left unmatched: 2.

This clone is labeled medium-sized. CDR3: CASSFADEQFF. The DNA for the CDR3 is TGTGCCAGCAGTTTCGCGGATGAGCAGTTCTTC. The chain carries TRBV28 and TRBJ2-1, with D hard to call. The germline V and J ends were trimmed by 3 bases and 8 bases, with 5 bases remaining between them. CDR1 MDHEN and CDR2 SYDVKM come from the germline V gene. The CDR3 runs 11 residues.

The chain recombines TRBV21-1 with TRBJ2-2; whether TRBD1, the table's D call, matches the DNA was not checked. TRBV21-1 is reported as a pseudogene. This CDR3 has 14 amino acids. The DNA of the CDR3 is TGTGCCAGCAGCAACACAGGTGGTGGCGGGGAGCTGTTTTTT. Translation gives CASSNTGGGGELFF.

This clone appeared a few times. One end of the junction varies from germline; a read error may be responsible. V gene TRBV2 combines with J gene TRBJ2-7; 7 nucleotides match TRBD2. The CDR3 extends over 10 amino acids. CDR1 and CDR2 from the germline V gene are SNHLY and FYNNEI. CDR3 DNA sequence: TGTGCCAGCACGGGGGACTACGAGAGTTTC. Translated: CASTGDYESF. Using reference TRBV2 and TRBJ2-7 for the parts outside the CDR3, the full variable domain is EPEVTQTPSHQVTQMGQEVILRCVPISNHLYFYWYRQILGQKVEFLVSFYNNEISEKSEIFDDQFSVERPDGSNFTLKIRSTKLEDSAMYFCASTGDYESFGPGTRLTVT.

This chain connects TRBV5-1 to TRBJ1-2; unclear D gene. CDR1 and CDR2 from the germline V gene are SGHRS and YFSETQ. Between the trimmed V and J ends, which lost 4 bases and 2 bases, there was a span of 12 bases. The CDR3 is 14 amino acids. This CDR3 reads CASSPLQTNYGYTF. In nucleotides, the CDR3 is TGCGCCAGCAGCCCTCTGCAGACAAACTATGGCTACACCTTC.